This T cell receptor (beta chain) was identified during a study of regulatory T cells in long-lasting Graves disease. Time point here: persistent/refractory GD, antithyroid drugs over 5 years with positive TRAb. Making the TCR library involved RNA that had been extracted from PBMCs. The EDTA tubes were filled with 8 to 9.5 milliliters of drawn peripheral blood. This clonotype has only a few counts. Trimming took 4 bases from V and 1 from J, leaving 15 bases between them. The CDR3 is 17 residues long. Germline CDR1 and CDR2: SGHTS and YDEGEE. Arm-PCR of CDR3 regions and iRepertoire HTBI primers were used to build TCR beta libraries. TCRdb redid the calling of the multiplex PCR reads with MiXCR, one entry per CDR3 protein. The sample has some 370,000 distinct CDR3 sequences, roughly 20% seen once.

The chain carries TRBV5-8 and TRBJ1-6; D gene unclear. The source was peripheral blood mononuclear cells (PBMCs), collected when the disease was refractory, from a patient treated with antithyroid drugs. The receptor was derived from a female donor with Graves disease. The chain's CDR3 is CASSVNQFGSYNSPLHF. The CDR3 region has the DNA TGTGCCAGCAGCGTAAACCAGTTCGGGTCCTATAATTCACCCCTCCACTTT.